These T cell receptor beta chains were read from a single sample in a study of post-analysis software for immune sequencing data. TCRdb passed the PCR reads through MiXCR, listing each CDR3 protein once. The repertoire holds 740,000 or so distinct CDR3 sequences, with 53% as singletons. Sequenced input: blood. These receptors were collected from a girl aged 5-17 years with multiple sclerosis. Both conserved end residues are part of each CDR3. A D gene is named only where the DNA matches it firmly. Clone size is given for some rows only: seen once, a few or many times, or a class if the clone is expanded.

j_gene,len,d_gene,v_gene,abundance,CDR3aa,CDR3nt
TRBJ2-1,14,.,TRBV4-2,.,CASSQTPGVNEQFF,TGTGCCAGCAGCCAAACGCCGGGAGTTAATGAGCAGTTCTTC
TRBJ2-5,14,TRBD1,TRBV12-3/TRBV12-4,few,CASSWGQAGETQYF,TGTGCCAGCAGCTGGGGACAGGCAGGAGAGACCCAGTACTTC
TRBJ2-6,17,.,TRBV5-1,.,CASSFRDIGSGANVLTF,TGCGCCAGCAGCTTCCGGGACATAGGCTCTGGGGCCAACGTCCTGACTTTC
TRBJ1-4,16,.,TRBV7-9,.,CASSLARAGRWEKLFF,TGTGCCAGCAGCTTAGCCCGCGCGGGGCGCTGGGAAAAACTGTTTTTT
TRBJ2-5,15,TRBD1,TRBV6-1,.,CASSGGTGVTETQYF,TGTGCCAGCAGTGGAGGGACAGGGGTAACGGAGACCCAGTACTTC
TRBJ2-1,16,TRBD2,TRBV5-1,.,CASSLVSGGARNEQFF,TGCGCCAGCAGCTTGGTGAGCGGGGGCGCGAGGAATGAGCAGTTCTTC
TRBJ1-4,13,.,TRBV5-5,few,CASSYRGLEKLFF,TGTGCCAGCAGTTACCGGGGCCTGGAAAAACTGTTTTTT
TRBJ2-7,18,TRBD1,TRBV7-9,.,CASSPGTGAVRGFYEQYF,TGTGCCAGCAGCCCCGGGACAGGGGCCGTACGAGGATTCTACGAGCAGTACTTC
TRBJ1-2,14,TRBD1,TRBV10-3,once,CAISTGQDSGGYTF,TGTGCCATCAGTACAGGACAGGACTCGGGTGGCTACACCTTC
TRBJ1-2,13,.,TRBV12-3/TRBV12-4,.,CASSFDRAVGYTF,TGTGCCAGCAGTTTTGACCGGGCGGTTGGCTACACCTTC
TRBJ2-3,13,TRBD2,TRBV2,.,CASSAASGGTQYF,TGTGCCAGCAGTGCTGCTAGCGGCGGAACGCAGTATTTT
TRBJ2-1,14,.,TRBV10-3,.,CAISEVDSYNEQFF,TGTGCCATCAGTGAGGTCGACTCCTACAATGAGCAGTTCTTC
TRBJ2-7,13,TRBD2,TRBV2,.,CASSDGRHYEQYF,TGTGCCAGCAGTGACGGGAGGCATTACGAGCAGTACTTC
TRBJ1-2,13,.,TRBV20-1,.,CSADPLRAYGYTF,TGCAGTGCTGACCCCTTGAGGGCCTATGGCTACACCTTC
TRBJ2-5,16,.,TRBV5-1,few,CASSLGIGQTQETQYF,TGCGCCAGCAGCTTGGGTATCGGACAGACACAAGAGACCCAGTACTTC
TRBJ2-1,14,TRBD2,TRBV6-1,few,CASSRLAGGVEQFF,TGTGCCAGCAGTAGACTAGCGGGGGGAGTTGAGCAGTTCTTC
TRBJ2-7,14,.,TRBV27,.,CASSLSLGTYEQYF,TGTGCCAGCAGTTTATCTTTAGGGACCTACGAGCAGTACTTC
TRBJ2-7,16,TRBD1,TRBV14,.,CASSQERTGTQNEQYF,TGTGCCAGCAGCCAAGAACGGACAGGGACCCAGAACGAGCAGTACTTC
TRBJ2-7,14,.,TRBV6-6,.,CASSYVPWAYERYF,TGTGCCAGCAGTTACGTCCCCTGGGCCTACGAGCGGTACTTC
TRBJ2-7,14,TRBD1,TRBV20-1,few,CSASRDRGTYEQYF,TGCAGTGCTAGCCGGGACAGAGGAACCTACGAGCAGTACTTC
TRBJ1-2,17,TRBD1,TRBV27,.,CASSLFGTGQGKRGYTF,TGTGCCAGCAGTTTATTTGGGACGGGACAGGGGAAAAGGGGCTACACCTTC
TRBJ2-7,13,.,TRBV4-2,few,CASSQDWNYEQYF,TGTGCCAGCAGCCAAGATTGGAACTACGAGCAGTACTTC
TRBJ2-3,16,TRBD1,TRBV14,few,CASSLVAGGATDTQYF,TGTGCCAGCAGCCTCGTCGCAGGGGGAGCTACAGATACGCAGTATTTT
TRBJ1-2,15,TRBD1,TRBV7-3,.,CASRSEDRDNYGYTF,TGTGCCAGCAGGAGCGAGGACAGGGATAACTATGGCTACACCTTC
TRBJ2-1,15,TRBD2,TRBV12-3/TRBV12-4,.,CASSLPGASGSRKFF,TGTGCCAGCAGCCTCCCCGGGGCTAGCGGGAGTCGGAAGTTCTTC
TRBJ2-7,17,TRBD2,TRBV18,.,CASSLSGTSGVSYEQYF,TGTGCCAGCTCACTGTCCGGGACTAGCGGCGTCTCCTACGAGCAGTACTTC
TRBJ2-5,16,.,TRBV29-1,many,CSVVPLIFRSQETQYF,TGCAGCGTTGTCCCTCTGATCTTCCGGAGCCAAGAGACCCAGTACTTC
TRBJ1-2,14,.,TRBV2,.,CASRLGQINYGYTF,TGTGCCAGCAGACTAGGACAGATTAACTATGGCTACACCTTC
TRBJ2-1,14,TRBD1,TRBV20-1,few,CSALRRDRVNEQFF,TGCAGTGCCCTCCGCCGGGACAGGGTCAATGAGCAGTTCTTC
TRBJ2-7,15,TRBD1,TRBV29-1,few,CSVKGSGQGQYEQYF,TGCAGCGTTAAGGGCTCGGGACAGGGGCAGTACGAGCAGTACTTC
TRBJ2-1,14,TRBD2,TRBV20-1,.,CSAPGGTGYNEQFF,TGCAGTGCTCCGGGGGGGACGGGTTACAATGAGCAGTTCTTC
TRBJ2-7,15,.,TRBV20-1,once,CSARDQDGSSYEQYF,TGCAGTGCTAGAGATCAGGACGGATCCTCCTACGAGCAGTACTTC
TRBJ2-2,15,TRBD2,TRBV13,.,CAGSFRREHTGELFF,TGTGCCGGCAGCTTCCGGCGGGAGCACACCGGGGAGCTGTTTTTT
TRBJ2-7,15,.,TRBV7-9,.,CASRSIRDSFYEQYF,TGTGCCAGCAGATCTATAAGGGACTCTTTCTACGAGCAGTACTTC
TRBJ2-7,13,.,TRBV12-3/TRBV12-4,.,CASNLSQGYEQYF,TGTGCCAGCAATTTGTCACAGGGTTACGAGCAGTACTTC
TRBJ2-1,15,TRBD2,TRBV24-1,few,CATSDLTSGVGEQFF,TGTGCCACCAGTGATCTTACTAGCGGAGTGGGTGAGCAGTTCTTC
TRBJ2-1,15,TRBD2,TRBV14,few,CASSLIAGSYNEQFF,TGTGCCAGCAGCCTCATAGCGGGCTCCTACAATGAGCAGTTCTTC
TRBJ2-1,18,.,TRBV5-1,.,CASSPSFRLRDSYNEQFF,TGCGCCAGCTCACCTTCGTTCAGACTAAGGGACTCCTACAATGAGCAGTTCTTC
TRBJ2-5,13,.,TRBV12-3/TRBV12-4,.,CASSLLPMETQYF,TGTGCCAGCAGTTTGCTTCCCATGGAGACCCAGTACTTC